This T cell receptor beta chain was identified in a study of spatial heterogeneity in lung cancer. Background on the study: Tumor regions showed TCR transcript counts that correlated strongly with a T cell module score from matched bulk RNA-seq.

Study-wide results and caveats: The estimated TCR-seq coverage of tumor T cells amounted to about 7% when looking at alpha chains and roughly 14% when looking at beta chains. The study found that expanded intratumoral alpha and beta TCR counts tracked tumor mutation counts.

TCRdb itself ran the 5' RACE reads through MiXCR, one entry per CDR3 protein. The table includes 9,500 to 13,000 distinct CDR3 sequences, around 10% detected once. Germline CDR1 is SGHVS and CDR2 is FQNEAQ. Trimming cost V 5 bases and J 0 bases, with 7 bases left between them. CDR3 length: 13 amino acids. Time point given: sample taken at primary tumor resection. Samples were donated by 72 untreated early-stage non-small cell lung cancer patients. Extraction of whole RNA from tumor, nontumor lung or frozen PBMC preceded unsorted sequencing. This clonotype has at least ten counts. What it binds is not known.

The source of this sequence is a male donor with early-stage non-small cell lung cancer. Sequencing was performed on lung tumor tissue, taken at surgery. The chain joins TRBV7-8 to TRBJ1-1; D remains unclear. For the CDR3, the DNA is TGTGCCAGCAGCCCGCGGATGAACACTGAAGCTTTCTTT. This encodes CASSPRMNTEAFF.